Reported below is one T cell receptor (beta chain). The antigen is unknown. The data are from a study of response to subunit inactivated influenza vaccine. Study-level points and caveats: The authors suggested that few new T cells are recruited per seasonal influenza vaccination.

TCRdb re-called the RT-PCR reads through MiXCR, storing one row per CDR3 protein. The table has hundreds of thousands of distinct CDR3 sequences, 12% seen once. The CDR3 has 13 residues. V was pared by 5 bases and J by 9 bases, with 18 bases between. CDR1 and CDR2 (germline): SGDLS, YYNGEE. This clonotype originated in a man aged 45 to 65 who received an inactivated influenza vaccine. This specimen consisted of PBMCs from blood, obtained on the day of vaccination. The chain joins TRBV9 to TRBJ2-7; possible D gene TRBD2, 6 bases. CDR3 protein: CASSKNLEGRQYF. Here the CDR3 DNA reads TGTGCCAGCAGTAAAAATCTGGAGGGTCGGCAGTACTTC.